The T cell receptor (beta chain) under discussion was sequenced for a study of glioma-infiltrating T cells after dendritic cell vaccination. The germline gives CDR1 MGHDK, CDR2 SYGVNS. The CDR3 runs 13 residues. Comment on this clone: One end of the junction fails to match germline, which may point to a read error.

The repertoire was sequenced with immunoSEQ multiplex PCR; TCRdb's copy has only in-frame clones and lacks some. This repertoire shows over 65,000 clones, 85% found once; its top ten account for 8.5%. Time point defined: after dendritic cell vaccination, including at tumor progression/relapse. No glioblastoma patient carried an isocitrate dehydrogenase mutation. The source material was blood, sampled after dendritic cell vaccination. The chain recombines TRBV25-1 with TRBJ2-6; 9 nucleotides match TRBD1. The TCR sequence derives from a human donor with glioblastoma. CDR3 residues: CASSGTGANVLTF. Here the CDR3 DNA reads TGTGCCAGCAGTGGGACAGGGGCGAACGTCCTGACTTTC.